This TCR beta chain comes out of a study of cytomegalovirus exposure and HLA in healthy donors. Sequencing was performed with immunoSEQ multiplex PCR; in TCRdb, only in-frame clones are kept and a portion is missing. The sample consists of about 120,000 clones, roughly 83% of them appearing once. This clone showed up just a few times. Its antigen is unknown. Findings of the study overall: It was 160 or so TCR beta chains that were listed as cytomegalovirus-associated. Reported results showed that the classifier diagnosed cytomegalovirus status with high specificity and sensitivity.

This TCR derives from a man younger than 30 in good health and CMV-seronegative. Material: PBMCs.

The CDR3 protein is CASSMKPISYEQYF. The DNA of the CDR3 is TGTGCCAGTAGTATGAAGCCCATTTCCTACGAGCAGTACTTC. This sequence joins TRBV19 and TRBJ2-7; D unresolved. CDR3 size: 14 residues. Per germline, CDR1 LNHDA and CDR2 SQIVND (reference sequence). Trimming left V 3 bases short and J 1 base short, with 10 bases between.